The 17 T cell receptor beta chains reported below all come from one sample, sequenced in a study of blood T cell repertoires in COVID-19. Sequenced by immunoSEQ multiplex PCR; TCRdb stores in-frame clones only, minus some. The table lists under 400,000 clones, around 87% of them singletons. Sequencing input: peripheral blood. These receptors were obtained from a woman in her 30s with COVID-19, enrolled during active disease.

This clone was seen just once. The V call is TRBV6-5, the J call TRBJ2-7; 7 bases match TRBD1. The V and J ends lost 6 bases and 2 bases, in that order; junction bases with no gene match: 4. From germline, CDR1 is MNHEY and CDR2 SVGAGI. The CDR3 extends over 13 amino acids. The CDR3 loop is CASRSTGTYEQYF. The CDR3 DNA sequence: TGTGCCAGCAGGTCGACAGGGACCTACGAGCAGTACTTC.

The genes are TRBV5-6 and TRBJ1-2; 10 bases fit TRBD1. From germline, CDR1 is SGHDT and CDR2 YYEEEE. CDR3 size: 16 residues. The ends lost 4 bases at V and 6 bases at J; junction bases unmatched: 12. The CDR3 coding sequence is TGTGCCAGCAGCGGATTGGGACAGGGGAATACAGATGGCTACACCTTC. Translation gives CASSGLGQGNTDGYTF.

J is TRBJ1-6 and V is TRBV19; D possibly corresponds to TRBD1 (6 bases). This CDR3 spans 13 amino acids. V shed 7 bases and J shed 10 bases, with 14 bases lying between them. The germline V gene has CDR1 LNHDA and CDR2 SQIVND (reference sequence). CDR3 protein: CASTGGDRSPLHF. For the CDR3, the DNA is TGTGCCAGTACGGGGGGCGATAGGTCACCCCTCCACTTT.

The rearrangement uses TRBV5-1 and TRBJ2-7; 8 nucleotides line up with TRBD2. Germline V gene lookup returns CDR1 SGHRS and CDR2 YFSETQ. With 4 bases clipped from V and 6 bases from J, the junction kept 6 bases outside the gene matches. This CDR3 has 13 amino acids. Written as DNA, the CDR3 is TGCGCCAGCAGCCAACCGGGGGGGATCGAGCAGTACTTC. The encoded protein is CASSQPGGIEQYF.

V is TRBV11-3 and J is TRBJ2-1; 9 bases are shared with TRBD2. CDR1 and CDR2 from the germline V gene are SGHNT and YENEEA. The CDR3 length is 15 residues. The junction had 3 bases not matched to a gene; V was cut back by 5 bases and J by 1 base. As DNA, the CDR3 is TGTGCCAGCAGCCGGGGACTAGCATCCTACAATGAGCAGTTCTTC. This encodes CASSRGLASYNEQFF.

The rearrangement uses TRBV6-1 and TRBJ2-7; 8 nucleotides line up with TRBD2. V lost 2 bases to trimming and J lost 4 bases; unmatched junction nucleotides: 19. The CDR3 loop spans 19 amino acids. CDR1 and CDR2 from the germline V gene are MNHNS and SASEGT. CDR3 residues: CASSEIQRSGGGLRYEQYF. The CDR3 nucleotides are TGTGCCAGCAGTGAAATTCAACGATCGGGAGGGGGGCTGCGATACGAGCAGTACTTC.

This clone was observed a single time. The genes are TRBV30 and TRBJ2-7, with D perhaps TRBD1 (6 bases). The CDR3 is made up of 12 amino acids. CDR1 is GTSNPN, CDR2 SVGIG, per germline (reference sequence). The V end lost 4 bases, the J end lost 5 bases, and 12 bases lay between the germline ends. The CDR3 here is CAWIQGPNEQYF. For the CDR3, the DNA is TGTGCCTGGATACAGGGACCCAACGAGCAGTACTTC.

V gene TRBV19 combines with J gene TRBJ1-5; 9 positions match TRBD1. Looked up from germline, CDR1 is LNHDA and CDR2 is SQIVND (reference sequence). This CDR3 region has 16 residues. Trimming removed 6 bases from V and 4 bases from J; junction bases left unmatched: 10. The CDR3 region is CASRGPGQGENQPQHF. CDR3 nucleotides: TGTGCCAGTAGAGGGCCGGGACAGGGAGAAAATCAGCCCCAGCATTTT.

Here the CDR3 DNA reads TGCGCCAGCAGCTCCCAATACGAGCAGTACTTC. Protein sequence: CASSSQYEQYF. V usage is TRBV5-1 and J usage is TRBJ2-7, with D unresolved. The CDR3 has 11 amino acids. Germline CDR1 is SGHRS and CDR2 is YFSETQ. Trimming shortened V by 3 bases and J by 4 bases, and 5 bases separated the two germline ends.

This clone was seen a single time. The genes are TRBV10-1 and TRBJ2-1; 10 nucleotides match TRBD2. V gave up 5 bases and J gave up 9 bases; unmatched junction bases: 4. The germline CDR1 and CDR2 sequences are WNHNN and SYGVQD (reference sequence). This CDR3 comprises 13 residues. The chain's CDR3 is CASSPSGSGEQFF. The CDR3 DNA reads as TGCGCCAGCAGTCCTAGCGGGAGCGGTGAGCAGTTCTTC.

The rearrangement joins TRBV28 to TRBJ2-5, with D uncertain. The V and J ends lost 4 bases and 8 bases respectively, with 11 bases between them. The CDR3 totals 12 residues. Germline-derived CDR1 and CDR2 are MDHEN and SYDVKM. CDR3 sequence reads: CASSWLVSTQYF. As DNA, the CDR3 is TGTGCCAGCAGTTGGCTAGTCAGTACCCAGTACTTC.

V is TRBV11-2 and J is TRBJ2-1; possibly TRBD1 for D (5 bases). Trimming removed 0 bases from V and 6 bases from J, with 12 bases in between. CDR3 size: 15 residues. Germline CDR1 SGHAT, CDR2 FQNNGV. The DNA of the CDR3 is TGTGCCAGCAGCTTAGATCAGGGATGGGGCAATGAGCAGTTCTTC. Protein: CASSLDQGWGNEQFF. The full variable domain, its missing parts supplied by reference TRBV11-2 and TRBJ2-1, is EAGVAQSPRYKIIEKRQSVAFWCNPISGHATLYWYQQILGQGPKLLIQFQNNGVVDDSQLPKDRFSAERLKGVDSTLKIQPAKLEDSAVYLCASSLDQGWGNEQFFGPGTRLTVL.

The V call is TRBV2, the J call TRBJ1-2; D is perhaps TRBD1 (6 bases). V was pared by 6 bases and J by 4 bases, with 12 bases between. Germline CDR1 and CDR2: SNHLY and FYNNEI. This CDR3 is 13 amino acids long. As DNA, the CDR3 is TGTGCCAGCAGCGCCGGACAGATCTATGGCTACACCTTC. Encoded protein: CASSAGQIYGYTF.

The genes are TRBV30 and TRBJ2-5; 10 nucleotides match TRBD1. The germline V gene encodes CDR1 GTSNPN and CDR2 SVGIG (reference sequence). Losses at the gene ends were 6 bases for V and 5 bases for J; bases not matched to a gene: 9. The length of the CDR3 is 14 residues. CDR3 nucleotides: TGTGCCTGCCCCCTTGGGACAGGGGTTGAGACCCAGTACTTC. As protein: CACPLGTGVETQYF. Complete variable domain (other parts from reference TRBV30 and TRBJ2-5): SQTIHQWPATLVQPVGSPLSLECTVEGTSNPNLYWYRQAAGRGLQLLFYSVGIGQISSEVPQNLSASRPQDRQFILSSKKLLLSDSGFYLCACPLGTGVETQYFGPGTRLLVL.

V usage is TRBV5-1 and J usage is TRBJ2-3; D unclear. Trimming took off 0 bases at V and 5 bases at J, with 13 bases between the two ends. This CDR3 is built from 15 residues. CDR1 and CDR2 from the germline V gene are SGHRS and YFSETQ. CDR3 DNA sequence: TGCGCCAGCAGCTTGGATAGCCCCGATATAGATACGCAGTATTTT. Its translation is CASSLDSPDIDTQYF.

This chain links TRBV6-5 with TRBJ1-3, with D possibly being TRBD1 (5 bases). V lost 7 bases and J 9 bases, leaving 19 bases between the germline ends. Germline V gives CDR1 MNHEY, CDR2 SVGAGI. This CDR3 region has 14 residues. The CDR3 DNA sequence: TGTGCCAGCAAGTGGGGCGCCGAGAAGGGCACCATATATTTT. Its translation: CASKWGAEKGTIYF.

This clone appeared a few times. The J gene is TRBJ2-7, the V gene TRBV5-1; D perhaps matches TRBD2 (5 bases). Looked up from germline, CDR1 is SGHRS and CDR2 is YFSETQ. V was clipped by 4 bases and J by 2 bases, with 16 bases between them. CDR3 length equals 15 residues. CDR3 DNA sequence: TGCGCCAGCAGCGCGTGGTTCGGGGTAGCCTACGAGCAGTACTTC. This sequence encodes CASSAWFGVAYEQYF.